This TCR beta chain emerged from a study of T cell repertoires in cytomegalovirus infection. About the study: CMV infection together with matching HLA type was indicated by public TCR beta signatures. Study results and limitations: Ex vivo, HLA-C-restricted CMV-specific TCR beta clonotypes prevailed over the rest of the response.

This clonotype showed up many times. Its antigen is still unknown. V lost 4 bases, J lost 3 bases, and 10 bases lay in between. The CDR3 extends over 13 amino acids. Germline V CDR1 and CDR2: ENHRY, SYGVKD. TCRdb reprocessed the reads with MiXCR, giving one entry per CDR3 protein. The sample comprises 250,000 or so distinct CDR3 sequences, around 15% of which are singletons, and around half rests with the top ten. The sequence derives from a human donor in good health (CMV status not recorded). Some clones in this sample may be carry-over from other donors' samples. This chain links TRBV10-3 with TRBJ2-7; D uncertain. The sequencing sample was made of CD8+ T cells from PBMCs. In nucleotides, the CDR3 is TGTGCCATCAGTGTTCAACAGCGCTACGAGCAGTACTTC. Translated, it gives CAISVQQRYEQYF.